The clone carrying this TCR beta chain was recorded a few times. What it binds is not known. The read ends 3 residues shy of where the CDR3 ends; the end is completed using the germline J gene. Profiling relied on immunoSEQ multiplex PCR, and the TCRdb table lists in-frame clones only, not all of them. The sample contains about 19,000 clones, none of them singletons. This sample stems from a study of T cell clonality in common variable immunodeficiency. Findings and limits, study-wide: Fewer deletions and N-nucleotide insertions were reportedly seen in common variable immunodeficiency TCR beta sequences.

J was trimmed by 4 bases and V by 5 bases; bases with no gene match: 1. The CDR3 runs 14 residues. Germline V gene lookup returns CDR1 SGHTA and CDR2 FQGTGA. Sequencing was carried out using peripheral blood mononuclear cells. The rearrangement links TRBV7-3 to TRBJ2-2; 10 bases agree with TRBD1. This clonotype was obtained from a human donor with common variable immunodeficiency. This CDR3 is CASSRDRGTGELFF. Partial CDR3 DNA: TGTGCCAGCAGCCGGGACAGGGGCACCGGGGAG.